This T cell receptor (beta chain) was identified in a study of blood T cell repertoires in COVID-19. Across the whole study: PBMCs, B-cell-depleted T cells, or T cells provided the cDNA or gDNA that made up the material.

Trimming shortened V by 4 bases and J by 0 bases, and 24 bases separated the two germline ends. Looked up from germline, CDR1 is SGDLS and CDR2 is YYNGEE. The CDR3 has 19 residues. Original methodology: Amplified reference gene primers provided the basis for estimating nucleated cell counts. Profiling relied on immunoSEQ multiplex PCR, and the TCRdb table lists in-frame clones only, not all of them. Clone size and the V and J calls come from that table; the DNA yielded D and trimming. The sample comprises about 210,000 clones, roughly 82% of which are singletons, and less than 15% rests with the top ten.

This clonotype was sampled from a woman in her 40s with acute or convalescent COVID-19. The sequenced sample consisted of peripheral blood. This chain uses TRBV9 with TRBJ2-3, with D possibly TRBD2 on 7 matching bases. CDR3 region: CASSPRGGVRGESTDTQYF. As DNA, the CDR3 is TGTGCCAGCAGCCCCCGGGGAGGGGTGAGGGGGGAAAGCACAGATACGCAGTATTTT.